These T cell receptor beta chains were read from a single sample in a study of blood T cell repertoires in COVID-19. Measured with immunoSEQ multiplex PCR; TCRdb has only the in-frame clones, and not every one. The profile covers about 100,000 clones, with about 89% appearing a single time and 4% to 6% taken by the ten largest. Material for sequencing was peripheral blood. The origin of the receptors is a man in his forties with active or convalescent COVID-19. Each CDR3 is given with its conserved first and last residue. D genes are given only for firm matches. Rows give clone size only sometimes, using once, few, many, or a class for an expanded clone.

clone_size	v_call	d_call	j_call	cdr3_aa	cdr3_nt
.	TRBV7-2	.	TRBJ1-1	CASSFGGPYTEAFF	TGTGCCAGCAGCTTCGGAGGCCCCTACACTGAAGCTTTCTTT
.	TRBV7-2	TRBD1	TRBJ1-3	CASSATGTSGNTIYF	TGTGCCAGCAGCGCGACAGGGACCTCTGGAAACACCATATATTTT
.	TRBV7-2	.	TRBJ1-5	CASSPEGNNQPQHF	TGTGCCAGCAGCCCAGAGGGAAACAATCAGCCCCAGCATTTT
.	TRBV6-4	TRBD2	TRBJ2-1	CASSALAGGYEQFF	TGTGCCAGCAGTGCACTAGCGGGAGGCTATGAGCAGTTCTTC
.	TRBV3-1/TRBV3-2	.	TRBJ1-5	CASREVGNQPQHF	TGTGCCAGCAGGGAGGTCGGCAATCAGCCCCAGCATTTT
.	TRBV12-3/TRBV12-4	.	TRBJ1-1	CASSPRIGEAFF	TGTGCCAGCAGCCCACGGATCGGGGAAGCTTTCTTT
.	TRBV19	TRBD2	TRBJ2-5	CASSIGGTSEKETQYF	TGTGCCAGTAGTATAGGGGGGACTAGCGAAAAAGAGACCCAGTACTTC
.	TRBV30	.	TRBJ2-7	CAWSVGRRANEQYF	TGTGCCTGGAGTGTAGGCCGGAGGGCTAACGAGCAGTACTTC
.	TRBV21-1	.	TRBJ1-5	CASSKVTFEVGQVLHSNQPQHF	TGTGCCAGCAGCAAAGTGACCTTCGAGGTTGGACAAGTCCTTCATAGCAATCAGCCCCAGCATTTT
.	TRBV3-1/TRBV3-2	TRBD1	TRBJ1-2	CASSLGQGRGYTF	TGTGCCAGCAGCCTTGGACAGGGCCGAGGCTACACCTTC
.	TRBV9	TRBD2	TRBJ2-5	CASSVASGLAGETQYF	TGTGCCAGCAGCGTAGCATCGGGACTAGCGGGAGAGACCCAGTACTTC
once	TRBV6-2/TRBV6-3	.	TRBJ2-7	CASSYPSAGRETYEQYF	TGTGCCAGCAGTTACCCATCCGCTGGGCGGGAAACCTACGAGCAGTACTTC
.	TRBV2	.	TRBJ1-2	CASSDSTDSNYGYTF	TGTGCCAGCAGTGATTCGACAGACAGTAACTATGGCTACACCTTC
.	TRBV6-5	TRBD1	TRBJ1-1	CASRPRQGMNTEAFF	TGTGCCAGCAGACCCCGACAGGGGATGAACACTGAAGCTTTCTTT
.	TRBV30	.	TRBJ1-1	CAWSAQGNTEAFF	TGTGCCTGGAGCGCGCAGGGGAACACTGAAGCTTTCTTT
.	TRBV5-1	TRBD1	TRBJ1-2	CASSLVGTGEGGNYGYTF	TGCGCCAGCAGCTTGGTTGGGACAGGGGAAGGAGGGAACTATGGCTACACCTTC
.	TRBV9	.	TRBJ1-3	CASSPQSPGTGNTIYF	TGTGCCAGCAGCCCCCAGAGTCCAGGGACTGGAAACACCATATATTTT
.	TRBV6-5	TRBD1	TRBJ1-5	CASRPGQGTNQPQHF	TGTGCCAGCAGGCCGGGACAGGGGACCAATCAGCCCCAGCATTTT
.	TRBV5-1	TRBD1	TRBJ1-3	CASSLMGQGGGNTIYF	TGCGCCAGCAGCTTAATGGGACAGGGAGGTGGAAACACCATATATTTT
.	TRBV19	TRBD1	TRBJ1-1	CASSETGRGTEAFF	TGTGCCAGTAGTGAAACGGGCAGGGGGACTGAAGCTTTCTTT
.	TRBV4-2	TRBD2	TRBJ2-1	CASSQPTIAGGGNEQFF	TGTGCCAGCAGCCAACCCACCATAGCGGGAGGGGGCAATGAGCAGTTCTTC
.	TRBV3-1/TRBV3-2	.	TRBJ1-6	CASSQAGGNSPLHF	TGTGCCAGCAGCCAAGCGGGAGGTAATTCACCCCTCCACTTT
.	TRBV11-2	TRBD1	TRBJ1-6	CAGARTGVNSPLHF	TGTGCCGGGGCCCGGACAGGGGTCAATTCACCCCTCCACTTT
.	TRBV2	TRBD2	TRBJ2-1	CATSRASGSYNEQFF	TGTGCCACTAGTAGGGCTAGCGGATCCTACAATGAGCAGTTCTTC
.	TRBV6-5	TRBD1	TRBJ1-5	CASRQTGINQPQHF	TGTGCCAGCAGGCAGACAGGGATTAATCAGCCCCAGCATTTT
.	TRBV28	TRBD1	TRBJ1-3	CASSLPQQGAGNTIYF	TGTGCCAGCAGTTTACCCCAGCAGGGGGCTGGAAACACCATATATTTT
.	TRBV5-1	TRBD1	TRBJ1-3	CASSVDRGAGNTIYF	TGCGCCAGCAGTGTGGACAGGGGCGCAGGAAACACCATATATTTT
once	TRBV6-2/TRBV6-3	.	TRBJ2-7	CASSRQVWDEQYF	TGTGCCAGCAGCCGACAGGTATGGGACGAGCAGTACTTC
.	TRBV4-1	TRBD2	TRBJ2-3	CASSQVLAGGLYTQYF	TGCGCCAGCAGCCAAGTTTTGGCGGGAGGGCTATATACGCAGTATTTT
.	TRBV27	.	TRBJ2-1	CASRAQPGLMQFF	TGTGCCAGCAGAGCTCAGCCGGGACTCATGCAGTTCTTC
once	TRBV30	.	TRBJ1-6	CAWWLGSNSPLHF	TGTGCCTGGTGGCTAGGAAGTAATTCACCCCTCCACTTT
.	TRBV6-5	.	TRBJ2-3	CASSLLRGTDTQYF	TGTGCCAGCAGTTTGTTGAGGGGCACAGATACGCAGTATTTT
.	TRBV7-7	TRBD2	TRBJ2-7	CASSLAFGGTYEQYF	TGTGCCAGCAGCTTAGCGTTCGGGGGGACCTACGAGCAGTACTTC
.	TRBV4-1	.	TRBJ2-7	CASSQGPAGVLTYEQYF	TGCGCCAGCAGCCAAGGCCCCGCAGGGGTGTTAACCTACGAGCAGTACTTC
few	TRBV5-4	.	TRBJ1-1	CASSFSGGLNTEAFF	TGTGCCAGCAGCTTTTCCGGAGGACTGAACACTGAAGCTTTCTTT
.	TRBV2	.	TRBJ1-5	CASSGAGALLPQHF	TGTGCCAGCAGTGGGGCAGGGGCCCTTTTGCCCCAGCATTTT
.	TRBV7-2	.	TRBJ1-1	CASSWGGTGTIEAFF	TGTGCCAGCAGCTGGGGGGGGACCGGGACGATTGAAGCTTTCTTT
.	TRBV28	.	TRBJ2-3	CASRPWTGDTQYF	TGTGCCAGCAGACCCTGGACGGGGGATACGCAGTATTTT
once	TRBV5-5	TRBD1	TRBJ1-2	CASSSGQGWDGYTF	TGTGCCAGCAGCTCAGGACAGGGGTGGGATGGCTACACCTTC
.	TRBV7-8	.	TRBJ2-1	CASSLALPGGEQFF	TGTGCCAGCAGCTTAGCTCTCCCTGGCGGCGAGCAGTTCTTC
.	TRBV7-2	.	TRBJ1-1	CASSLVQNTEAFF	TGTGCCAGCAGCTTAGTTCAGAACACTGAAGCTTTCTTT
medium-sized	TRBV27	.	TRBJ1-2	CASSFSATNYGYTF	TGTGCCAGCAGTTTTAGTGCCACGAACTATGGCTACACCTTC
.	TRBV29-1	TRBD1	TRBJ2-2	CSALGQGRTGELFF	TGCAGCGCCCTAGGACAGGGAAGGACCGGGGAGCTGTTTTTT
.	TRBV11-2	.	TRBJ2-7	CASSLVVGGYEQYF	TGTGCCAGCAGCTTAGTTGTAGGGGGCTACGAGCAGTACTTC
.	TRBV28	TRBD1	TRBJ2-5	CASSTPGQGFPQETQYF	TGTGCCAGCAGTACCCCCGGACAGGGGTTCCCCCAAGAGACCCAGTACTTC
.	TRBV5-1	.	TRBJ2-3	CASSLDAGNTDTQYF	TGCGCCAGCAGCTTGGATGCAGGGAACACAGATACGCAGTATTTT
once	TRBV28	.	TRBJ1-5	CASSPRGFINQPQHF	TGTGCCAGCAGCCCAAGGGGCTTTATCAATCAGCCCCAGCATTTT
.	TRBV9	TRBD2	TRBJ2-7	CASSVTSLAGGYEQYF	TGTGCCAGCAGCGTAACCTCACTAGCGGGAGGATACGAGCAGTACTTC
.	TRBV5-4	TRBD2	TRBJ2-3	CASSLQGGSTDTQYF	TGTGCCAGCAGCTTGCAGGGAGGGAGCACAGATACGCAGTATTTT
.	TRBV27	TRBD1	TRBJ1-1	CASSPGQGEEAFF	TGTGCCAGCAGTCCGGGACAGGGGGAAGAAGCTTTCTTT
.	TRBV28	TRBD1	TRBJ1-5	CASRRYTGTGVYQPQHF	TGTGCCAGCCGACGCTATACCGGGACAGGTGTCTATCAGCCCCAGCATTTT
.	TRBV7-9	.	TRBJ2-2	CASSGRAAGELFF	TGTGCCAGCAGCGGCAGGGCTGCAGGGGAGCTGTTTTTT